One and the same sample provided the 16 T cell receptor beta chains below, sequenced in a study of T cell changes during pregnancy in multiple sclerosis. The table came from immunoSEQ multiplex PCR; TCRdb's copy has only in-frame clones and leaves some out. Of 70,000 to 95,000 clones in the sample, about 93% were seen once. The sequencing here drew on CD4+ T cells from peripheral blood mononuclear cells, taken in the second trimester of pregnancy. The receptors derive from a female donor with multiple sclerosis, enrolled in a pregnancy study.

The chain links TRBV29-1 to TRBJ2-5, with 8 bases that match TRBD1. Germline values: CDR1 SQVTM, CDR2 ANQGSEA. The junction had 7 bases not matched to a gene; V was cut back by 6 bases and J by 7 bases. The CDR3 loop spans 12 amino acids. The CDR3 DNA reads TGCAGCGTCCGGACAGGGCCTAGGACCCAGTACTTC. It codes for CSVRTGPRTQYF.

V usage is TRBV7-2 and J usage is TRBJ2-3; 9 bases line up with TRBD2. Germline V CDR1 and CDR2: SGHTA, FQGNSA. V was pared by 1 base and J by 3 bases, with 2 bases of the junction left unmatched. CDR3 length: 15 amino acids. The CDR3 sequence: CTSSLESGRTDTQYF. The CDR3 DNA follows: TGTACCAGCAGCTTAGAAAGCGGGAGGACAGATACGCAGTATTTT.

The chain joins TRBV30 to TRBJ2-3; 8 positions match TRBD2. Per the germline V gene, CDR1 is GTSNPN and CDR2 is SVGIG (reference sequence). There are 13 residues in the CDR3. Unmatched junction bases numbered 11, after V lost 8 bases and J lost 7 bases. CDR3 bases: TGTGCCGGAGGAGCGGGGGAGTCCCATACGCAGTATTTT. Amino acid sequence: CAGGAGESHTQYF.

This rearrangement joins TRBV5-4 to TRBJ2-2, with TRBD2 as a possible D gene (5 bases). The CDR3 length is 16 residues. V shed 3 bases and J shed 2 bases, with 14 bases lying between them. Germline CDR1 is SGHNT and CDR2 is YYREEE (reference sequence). The CDR3 loop reads CASSSGGHSNTGELFF. The CDR3 nucleotides are TGTGCCAGCAGCTCCGGCGGGCACTCTAACACCGGGGAGCTGTTTTTT. Filled out from reference TRBV5-4 and TRBJ2-2, the complete variable domain reads ETGVTQSPTHLIKTRGQQVTLRCSSQSGHNTVSWYQQALGQGPQFIFQYYREEENGRGNFPPRFSGLQFPNYSSELNVNALELDDSALYLCASSSGGHSNTGELFFGEGSRLTVL.

The chain is built from TRBV19 and TRBJ2-3; TRBD2 aligns across 12 bases. The J segment lost 3 bases and the V segment lost 5 bases, leaving 6 bases of the junction unmatched. Germline V gene sequence: CDR1 LNHDA, CDR2 SQIVND (reference sequence). The CDR3 has 16 residues. The CDR3 reads CASSPETSGRTDTQYF. The CDR3 region has the DNA TGTGCCAGTAGTCCCGAGACTAGCGGGAGAACAGATACGCAGTATTTT.

The V and J genes are TRBV4-1 and TRBJ2-5; TRBD1 agrees at 12 bases. V shed 4 bases and J 5 bases; nucleotides not matched to a gene: 5. CDR3 size: 15 residues. Germline V CDR1 and CDR2: MGHRA, YSYEKL. The CDR3 DNA follows: TGCGCCAGCAGCCTCGGGACAGGGGGCCAGGAGACCCAGTACTTC. This gives the protein CASSLGTGGQETQYF.

The gene calls are TRBV7-3 and TRBJ1-1, with TRBD1 identical over 12 bases. The CDR3 extends over 18 amino acids. Trimming took 1 base from V and 4 from J; bases not matched to a gene: 10. The V gene's germline CDR1 is SGHTA and CDR2 FQGTGA. CDR3 nucleotide sequence: TGTGCCAGCAGCTTAAATGCATGGGACAGGGGGCGCAGCACTGAAGCTTTCTTT. Its protein product is CASSLNAWDRGRSTEAFF.

The chain carries TRBV5-4 and TRBJ1-1, with D maybe TRBD1 (5 bases). The germline CDR1 and CDR2 sequences are SGHNT and YYREEE (reference sequence). This CDR3 contains 15 residues. The V end was cut by 1 base, the J end by 4 bases, with 14 bases between. Written as DNA, the CDR3 is TGTGCCAGCAGCTTGCCCTCAGGGTCGGGCACTGAAGCTTTCTTT. This translates into CASSLPSGSGTEAFF.

The chain combines TRBV28 with TRBJ2-1, with TRBD2 matching over 12 bases. The V gene end was trimmed by 8 bases and the J gene end by 4 bases; junction bases not matched to a gene: 12. The CDR3 runs 17 residues. In germline, CDR1 is MDHEN, CDR2 SYDVKM. CDR3 sequence (DNA): TGTGCCAGCGCCTCCCCTAGCGGGAGGGCCGGGTACAATGAGCAGTTCTTC. This codes for CASASPSGRAGYNEQFF.

A single count supports this clone. The chain carries TRBV19 and TRBJ2-5; D is possibly TRBD2 (5 bases). Looked up from germline, CDR1 is LNHDA and CDR2 is SQIVND (reference sequence). V was cut by 10 bases and J by 4 bases, with 16 bases left in between. This CDR3 has 13 amino acids. This chain's CDR3 is CATARDEGETQYF. The CDR3 DNA reads as TGTGCCACAGCCCGGGATGAGGGAGAGACCCAGTACTTC.

This clone was seen a few times. The J gene is TRBJ2-6, the V gene TRBV27; D gene uncertain. Germline CDR1 reads MNHEY; CDR2 reads SMNVEV (reference sequence). The CDR3 covers 16 residues. The V gene lost 2 bases and the J gene lost 3 bases, with 11 bases spanning the gap. The DNA of the CDR3 is TGTGCCAGCAGTTTAACACCCAATCGTGGGGCCAACGTCCTGACTTTC. This codes for CASSLTPNRGANVLTF.

This sequence joins TRBV6-6 and TRBJ1-1; D gene ambiguous. The CDR3 is made up of 15 amino acids. Germline lookup yields CDR1 MNHNY and CDR2 SVGAGI (reference sequence). Trimming left V 0 bases short and J 4 bases short, with 12 bases between. CDR3 bases: TGTGCCAGCAGTTACTCTCCAGGTAGTGGCACTGAAGCTTTCTTT. It is translated as CASSYSPGSGTEAFF.

The chain employs TRBV5-1 and TRBJ1-2, with 11 bases identical to TRBD1. Germline CDR1 SGHRS, CDR2 YFSETQ. J gave up 0 bases and V 7 bases, and 5 bases lay outside the gene matches. The CDR3 sequence is 15 residues long. The CDR3 DNA reads TGCGCCAGCGGGACAGGGGGTCAAGCTAACTATGGCTACACCTTC. It codes for CASGTGGQANYGYTF.

Concerning this clone: One junction end disagrees with the germline gene, perhaps due to a read error. The chain carries TRBV2 and TRBJ2-1, with 16 bases matching TRBD2. The CDR3 extends over 14 amino acids. The germline CDR1 and CDR2 sequences are SNHLY and FYNNEI. DNA of the CDR3: TGTGCCAGCTTCCTTGGCGGGGGACTAGCGGGAGGGGTCTTC. It is translated as CASFLGGGLAGGVF.

The CDR3 protein is CASGKDTNTEAFF. CDR3 DNA: TGTGCTAGTGGAAAGGACACCAACACTGAAGCTTTCTTT. This chain uses TRBV12-5 with TRBJ1-1, with D maybe TRBD1 (5 bases). This CDR3 spans 13 amino acids. The V and J ends lost 6 bases and 2 bases respectively, with 10 bases between them. Germline-derived CDR1 and CDR2 are LGHNT and FRNRAP.

The chain recombines TRBV5-1 with TRBJ1-1; maybe TRBD1 (5 bases). Germline V gene lookup returns CDR1 SGHRS and CDR2 YFSETQ. Trimming cost V 4 bases and J 3 bases, with 16 bases left between them. The CDR3 is made up of 15 amino acids. The CDR3 protein is CASSESVGGYTEAFF. The CDR3 nucleotides read TGCGCCAGCAGCGAGAGCGTCGGGGGGTACACTGAAGCTTTCTTT.